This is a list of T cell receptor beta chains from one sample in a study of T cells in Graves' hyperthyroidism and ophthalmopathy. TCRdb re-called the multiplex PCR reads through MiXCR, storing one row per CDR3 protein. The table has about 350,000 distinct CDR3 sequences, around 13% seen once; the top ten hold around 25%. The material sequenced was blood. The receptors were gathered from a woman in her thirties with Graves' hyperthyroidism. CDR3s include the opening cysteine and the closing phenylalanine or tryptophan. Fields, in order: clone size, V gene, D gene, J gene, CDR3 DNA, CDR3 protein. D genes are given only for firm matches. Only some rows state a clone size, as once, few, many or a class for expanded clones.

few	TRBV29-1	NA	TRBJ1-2	TGCAGCGCCCTCCTTGAGGATGGCTACACCTTC	CSALLEDGYTF
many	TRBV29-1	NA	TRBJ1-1	TGCAGCGTCCTAAGTCCCCAGGGTCCGGACACTGAAGCTTTCTTT	CSVLSPQGPDTEAFF
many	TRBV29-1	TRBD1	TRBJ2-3	TGCAGCGTTAGACAGGGAGTAGGAGATACGCAGTATTTT	CSVRQGVGDTQYF
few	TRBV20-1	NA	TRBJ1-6	TGCAGTGCAAACGACCCCGTGGGGGGCCTGCGTTCACCCCTCCACTTT	CSANDPVGGLRSPLHF
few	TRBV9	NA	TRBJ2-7	TGTGCCAGCAGCGTAGAAGAGGGAAGGTCCTACGAGCAGTACTTC	CASSVEEGRSYEQYF
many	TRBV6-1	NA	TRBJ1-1	TGTGCCAGCAGTGAGAGTATAGTAGCTTTCTTT	CASSESIVAFF
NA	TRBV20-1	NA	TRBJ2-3	TGCAGTGCCGAGCCTAGATTGGGAGTCAGCACAGATACGCAGTATTTT	CSAEPRLGVSTDTQYF
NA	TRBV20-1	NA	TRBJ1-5	TGCAGTGCTAGAGATGCCCCTTTAAGGAGGCCCAATCAGCCCCAGCATTTT	CSARDAPLRRPNQPQHF
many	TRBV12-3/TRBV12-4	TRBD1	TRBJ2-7	TGTGCCAGCAGTTATGGTGGGAGGGACAGGGTGCGGGAGCAGTACTTC	CASSYGGRDRVREQYF
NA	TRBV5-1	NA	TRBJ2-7	TGCGCCAGCAGCTTTGACTCCTACGAGCAGTACTTC	CASSFDSYEQYF
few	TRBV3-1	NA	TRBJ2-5	TGTGCCAGCAGCGACCTCCCCCGCGAGACCCAGTACTTC	CASSDLPRETQYF
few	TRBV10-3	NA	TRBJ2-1	TGTGCCATCAGTGAGTCCTTGAGCTCCTACAATGAGCAGTTCTTC	CAISESLSSYNEQFF
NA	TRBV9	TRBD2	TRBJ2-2	TGTGCCAGCAGCGAGATGGGGACTAGCGGGAGTAGTTGGGGCACCGGGGAGCTGTTTTTT	CASSEMGTSGSSWGTGELFF
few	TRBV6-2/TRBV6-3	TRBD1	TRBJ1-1	TGTGCCAGCAGTTACTCGCGAGTGAGGACAGGGGGCTCGAACACTGAAGCTTTCTTT	CASSYSRVRTGGSNTEAFF
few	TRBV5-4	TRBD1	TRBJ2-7	TGTGCCAGCAGGCCCCAGGGGGCGGACGAGCAGTACTTC	CASRPQGADEQYF
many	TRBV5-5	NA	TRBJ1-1	TGTGCCAGCAGCCCCACCAGTCGGGGCACTGAAGCTTTCTTT	CASSPTSRGTEAFF
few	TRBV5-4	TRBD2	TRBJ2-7	TGTGCCAGCAGCGGGGGACTAGTCAACGAGCAGTACTTC	CASSGGLVNEQYF
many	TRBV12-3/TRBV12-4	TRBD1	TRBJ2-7	TGTGCCAGCAGTTTAGAACAGGGGAACGCCTACGAGCAGTACTTC	CASSLEQGNAYEQYF
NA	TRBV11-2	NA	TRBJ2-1	TGTGCCAGCAGCTTAGTAGATCTAGGGTCTGGTGAGCAGTTCTTC	CASSLVDLGSGEQFF
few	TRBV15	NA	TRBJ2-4	TGTGCCACCAGCAGAGCCGGGCAGCGAGGGGACATTCAGTACTTC	CATSRAGQRGDIQYF
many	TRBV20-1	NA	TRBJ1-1	TGCACCCCGGGGGAAGTGAACACTGAAGCTTTCTTT	CTPGEVNTEAFF
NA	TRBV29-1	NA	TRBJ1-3	TGCAGCGTTGAAGAGGAACGAGACAGAACATACGGAAACACCATATATTTT	CSVEEERDRTYGNTIYF
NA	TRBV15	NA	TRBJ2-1	TGTGTCACCAGCAGAGATTTGGGTCCAGGAAATGAGCAGTTCTTC	CVTSRDLGPGNEQFF
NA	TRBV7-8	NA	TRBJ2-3	TGTGCCAGCAGGTCCGGTTTGAGAGGCAAACTTCAAGATACGCAGTATTTT	CASRSGLRGKLQDTQYF
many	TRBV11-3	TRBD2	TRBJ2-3	TGTGCCAGCAGCTCGGGACTAGCGGGAGGTAGCACAGATACGCAGTATTTT	CASSSGLAGGSTDTQYF
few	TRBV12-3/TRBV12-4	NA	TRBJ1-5	TGTGCCAGCAGTTTTCCCGGTCGGCCCCAGCATTTT	CASSFPGRPQHF
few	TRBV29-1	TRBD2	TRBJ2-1	TGCAGCGTTGAAGATCCAGCGGGGATATACAATGAGCAGTTCTTC	CSVEDPAGIYNEQFF
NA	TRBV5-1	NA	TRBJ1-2	TGCGCCAGCAGCCCCGGAAGGGCTAACTATGGCTACACCTTC	CASSPGRANYGYTF
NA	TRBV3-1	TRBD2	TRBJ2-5	TGTGCCAGCAGCCACGGGGGGATCGACGAGACCCAGTACTTC	CASSHGGIDETQYF
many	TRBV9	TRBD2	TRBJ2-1	TGTGCCAGCAGCGTAAAAGCGGGAGGGAGCTCCTACAATGAGCAGTTCTTC	CASSVKAGGSSYNEQFF
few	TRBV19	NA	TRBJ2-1	TGTGCCAGTAGTATGGGCCTGTACAATGAGCAGTTCTTC	CASSMGLYNEQFF
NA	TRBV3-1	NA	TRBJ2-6	TGTGCCAGCACTCAAAAGGGGGGGGCTGGGGCCAACGTCCTGACTTTC	CASTQKGGAGANVLTF
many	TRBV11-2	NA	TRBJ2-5	TGTGCCAGCAGCACCGACTCACGAGGGACCCAGTACTTC	CASSTDSRGTQYF
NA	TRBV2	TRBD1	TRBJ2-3	TGTGCCAGCAACCGGGACAGGTTTACAGATACGCAGTATTTT	CASNRDRFTDTQYF
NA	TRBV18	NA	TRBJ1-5	TGTGCCAGCTCACCACAATATAGCAATCATCCCCAGCATTTT	CASSPQYSNHPQHF
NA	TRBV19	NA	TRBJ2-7	TGTGCCAGTAGCCTAAACTACGGGCAGTACTTC	CASSLNYGQYF